Below, 20 T cell receptor beta chains from the same sample are listed, as sequenced in a study of T-cell memory formation after mild COVID-19. Using its own MiXCR run on the 5' RACE reads, TCRdb lists one record per CDR3 protein. The sample contains approximately 560,000 distinct CDR3 sequences, 17% of which appear only once. The sequencing input was PBMCs or a T cell subset sorted from them (not recorded which). These receptors all stem from an adult woman who had mild COVID-19 (a few samples of this study predate the infection). Cell type and time point are not known.

This clonotype was found a few times. The V call is TRBV20-1, the J call TRBJ2-7; a possible D gene is TRBD1 (6 bases). Germline loops: CDR1 DFQATT, CDR2 SNEGSKA (reference sequence). V was shortened by 3 bases and J by 5 bases, with 17 bases between the two germline ends. The CDR3 length is 14 residues. Written as DNA, the CDR3 is TGCAGTGCTAGTCGGCACAGGGAAGGTGACGAGCAGTACTTC. This codes for CSASRHREGDEQYF.

This sequence joins TRBV9 and TRBJ2-2; the match to TRBD1 covers 7 bases. The CDR3 loop spans 15 amino acids. The ends lost 4 bases at V and 4 bases at J; junction bases unmatched: 7. Germline V gene sequence: CDR1 SGDLS, CDR2 YYNGEE. In DNA, the CDR3 is TGTGCCAGCAGCCGAAGATCAGGGGGCACCGGGGAGCTGTTTTTT. It specifies CASSRRSGGTGELFF.

This clonotype was seen a few times. The V call is TRBV7-6, the J call TRBJ1-4; no firm D call. Germline V gene lookup returns CDR1 SGHVS and CDR2 FNYEAQ. The CDR3 contains 15 residues. V lost 4 bases and J lost 8, with 17 bases in between. Here the CDR3 DNA reads TGTGCCAGCAGCTCTGACTTCGGGAGAGGAGAAAAACTGTTTTTT. Translating it yields CASSSDFGRGEKLFF.

V usage is TRBV20-1 and J usage is TRBJ2-1; perhaps TRBD1 as D (5 bases). The CDR3 is 15 amino acids. Per germline, CDR1 DFQATT and CDR2 SNEGSKA (reference sequence). Trimming shortened V by 5 bases and J by 1 base, and 15 bases separated the two germline ends. The CDR3 region has the DNA TGCAGTGCTCCCAGGGTCGTTTCATCCTACAATGAGCAGTTCTTC. It yields the protein CSAPRVVSSYNEQFF.

This chain uses TRBV6-2 or TRBV6-3 with TRBJ2-3, with D possibly matching TRBD1 (6 bases). This CDR3 region has 14 residues. Germline loops: CDR1 MNHEY, CDR2 SVGEGT. V was trimmed by 5 bases and J by 3 bases, leaving 12 bases between them. The CDR3 bases are TGTGCCAGCAGTGGCCCGGGACATACAGATACGCAGTATTTT. Translation gives CASSGPGHTDTQYF.

This clonotype has only a few counts. The rearrangement joins TRBV7-3 to TRBJ2-2; the D is unclear. The CDR3 contains 15 residues. V was shortened by 5 bases and J by 4 bases, with 14 bases between the two germline ends. Per the germline V gene, CDR1 is SGHTA and CDR2 is FQGTGA. The CDR3 DNA is TGTGCCAGCAGCCCGCAGAGTAGTGCCACCGGGGAGCTGTTTTTT. This sequence encodes CASSPQSSATGELFF. Filled out from reference TRBV7-3 and TRBJ2-2, the complete variable domain reads GAGVSQTPSNKVTEKGKYVELRCDPISGHTALYWYRQSLGQGPEFLIYFQGTGAADDSGLPNDRFFAVRPEGSVSTLKIQRTERGDSAVYLCASSPQSSATGELFFGEGSRLTVL.

V and J are TRBV2 and TRBJ2-7, with a weak D call TRBD2 (6 bases). Between the trimmed V and J ends, which lost 3 bases and 0 bases, there was a span of 15 bases. Germline values: CDR1 SNHLY, CDR2 FYNNEI. The CDR3 extends over 16 amino acids. The CDR3 coding sequence is TGTGCCAGCAGTGACCCTCGGGACTCGAGCTCCTACGAGCAGTACTTC. Its translation: CASSDPRDSSSYEQYF.

This clonotype was seen a handful of times. V and J are TRBV7-8 and TRBJ2-1, with 9 bases matching TRBD2. In germline, CDR1 is SGHVS, CDR2 FQNEAQ. CDR3 length: 17 amino acids. The V segment lost 5 bases and the J segment 4 bases; nucleotides outside the gene matches: 12. The CDR3 here is CASSPLSSGVKYNEQFF. CDR3 bases: TGTGCCAGCAGCCCTCTTTCTAGCGGGGTGAAGTACAATGAGCAGTTCTTC.

This clonotype was counted a few times. V and J are TRBV27 and TRBJ1-1; D call uncertain. Looked up from germline, CDR1 is MNHEY and CDR2 is SMNVEV (reference sequence). V lost 2 bases, J lost 1 base, and 11 bases lay in between. The CDR3 is made up of 15 amino acids. The CDR3 is CASSLLGSPNTEAFF. Here the CDR3 DNA reads TGTGCCAGCAGTTTACTAGGCAGCCCGAACACTGAAGCTTTCTTT.

This chain joins TRBV7-2 and TRBJ1-2, with D tentatively TRBD1 (5 bases). Germline V lookup: CDR1 SGHTA, CDR2 FQGNSA. The CDR3 extends over 13 amino acids. Deletions cut 6 bases from V and 7 bases from J, with 15 bases between. The DNA for the CDR3 is TGTGCCAGCAGTTCCACCGGGGCGGGTGGCTACACCTTC. Translating gives CASSSTGAGGYTF.

J is TRBJ1-1 and V is TRBV9; TRBD1 matches at 9 bases. The CDR3 totals 15 residues. CDR1 SGDLS and CDR2 YYNGEE come from the germline V gene. Germline trimming cut 3 bases from V and 0 bases from J; bases unmatched to any gene: 3. CDR3 amino acids: CASSAGTGLNTEAFF. The CDR3 nucleotides are TGTGCCAGCAGCGCGGGGACAGGGTTGAACACTGAAGCTTTCTTT. Drawing the rest from reference TRBV9 and TRBJ1-1, the complete variable domain is DSGVTQTPKHLITATGQRVTLRCSPRSGDLSVYWYQQSLDQGLQFLIQYYNGEERAKGNILERFSAQQFPDLHSELNLSSLELGDSALYFCASSAGTGLNTEAFFGQGTRLTVV.

The chain couples TRBV7-9 to TRBJ2-7, with no clear D. This CDR3 region has 13 residues. V lost 4 bases to trimming and J lost 0 bases, with 7 bases between them. Germline V gene data show CDR1 as SEHNR and CDR2 as FQNEAQ (reference sequence). The CDR3 bases are TGTGCCAGCAGCTCCTCGAGCTCCTACGAGCAGTACTTC. It translates to CASSSSSSYEQYF.

This clonotype came up a few times. The CDR3 protein is CASSLAGGFSYNEQFF. The CDR3 nucleotides read TGTGCCAGCAGCTTAGCGGGAGGCTTCTCCTACAATGAGCAGTTCTTC. The chain is built from TRBV7-2 and TRBJ2-1, with D possibly matching TRBD2 (6 bases). V lost 0 bases and J lost 0, with 9 bases in between. CDR1 is SGHTA and CDR2 is FQGNSA in the germline V gene. The CDR3 is made up of 16 amino acids.

This sequence joins TRBV6-6 and TRBJ1-3; D gene unclear. Germline lookup yields CDR1 MNHNY and CDR2 SVGAGI (reference sequence). Trimming pared 7 bases from V and 0 bases from J, leaving 7 bases between. The CDR3 sequence is 13 residues long. This CDR3 is CASTPRSGNTIYF. DNA of the CDR3: TGTGCCAGCACCCCCCGCTCTGGAAACACCATATATTTT.

The table lists this clonotype with a few counts. This chain links TRBV5-1 with TRBJ1-1; D is possibly TRBD1 (5 bases). Germline-derived CDR1 and CDR2 are SGHRS and YFSETQ. Trimming left V 0 bases short and J 1 base short, with 10 bases between. This CDR3 region has 15 residues. This chain's CDR3 is CASSLEGTANTEAFF. As DNA, the CDR3 is TGCGCCAGCAGCTTGGAAGGGACCGCGAACACTGAAGCTTTCTTT.

The CDR3 coding sequence is TGTGCCAGTAGTATGGTCGAGCTGAATAATGAAAAACTGTTTTTT. It codes for CASSMVELNNEKLFF. This sequence joins TRBV19 and TRBJ1-4; D remains ambiguous. This CDR3 region has 15 residues. Per the germline V gene, CDR1 is LNHDA and CDR2 is SQIVND (reference sequence). Trimming shortened V by 3 bases and J by 4 bases, and 12 bases separated the two germline ends.

This clonotype was seen more than once but under ten times. The chain uses TRBV7-2 and TRBJ2-7; D is possibly TRBD1 or TRBD2 (5 bases each). From germline, CDR1 is SGHTA and CDR2 FQGNSA. This CDR3 has 14 amino acids. The ends were cut back, 1 base at V and 6 bases at J, with 13 bases in the middle. This CDR3 is CASSLDGRAGEQYF. CDR3 nucleotide sequence: TGTGCCAGCAGCTTAGATGGCAGGGCGGGCGAGCAGTACTTC.

The V call is TRBV6-6, the J call TRBJ2-5, with 9 bases identical to TRBD2. From germline, CDR1 is MNHNY and CDR2 SVGAGI (reference sequence). The V and J ends lost 4 bases and 5 bases, in that order; junction bases with no gene match: 11. The CDR3 consists of 16 residues. DNA for the CDR3: TGTGCCAGCAGTTTGCAGCGGGAGGCCCGGGGGGAGACCCAGTACTTC. As protein: CASSLQREARGETQYF.

In this sample, this clonotype turned up many times. The chain is built from TRBV7-8 and TRBJ2-1; 10 bases line up with TRBD2. With V trimmed by 0 bases and J by 4 bases, 6 bases remained unmatched. Germline CDR1 reads SGHVS; CDR2 reads FQNEAQ. CDR3 length equals 17 residues. For the CDR3, the DNA is TGTGCCAGCAGCTTAGCAATTAGCGGGGGGCAATACAATGAGCAGTTCTTC. Protein sequence: CASSLAISGGQYNEQFF.

The table lists this clonotype with a few counts. J is TRBJ2-7 and V is TRBV24-1, with a tentative D call TRBD1 (5 bases). Germline values: CDR1 KGHDR, CDR2 SFDVKD. Trimming took off 9 bases at V and 5 bases at J, with 10 bases between the two ends. This CDR3 has 11 amino acids. This CDR3 is CATAWGDEQYF. The CDR3 nucleotides read TGTGCCACCGCGTGGGGCGACGAGCAGTACTTC.